Listed here is a single TCR beta chain. How the authors handled the data: Reference gene primer amplification in the assay estimated nucleated cell counts. Method: immunoSEQ multiplex PCR; TCRdb's copy keeps in-frame clones and lacks some. V and J calls and clone size follow that table, whereas D and trimming were derived from the DNA. Of under 300,000 clones listed, 85% to 90% are singletons. The sample is drawn from a study of blood T cell repertoires in COVID-19. For the study at large: COVID-19 samples, acute and convalescent, were from the United States, Italy and Spain. PBMCs, B-cell-depleted T cells, or T cells provided the cDNA or gDNA that made up the material.

The sequenced sample consisted of peripheral blood. The receptor was isolated from a human donor in a cohort sampled during active COVID-19.

Here the CDR3 reads CASSRLSRQTTYEQYF. The CDR3 nucleotides are TGTGCCAGCAGCCGCCTCTCGCGGCAGACCACCTACGAGCAGTACTTC. The chain recombines TRBV28 with TRBJ2-7; no reliable D call. Trimming removed 6 bases from V and 2 bases from J, with 20 bases in between. CDR3 length: 16 amino acids. CDR1 is MDHEN, CDR2 SYDVKM, per germline.